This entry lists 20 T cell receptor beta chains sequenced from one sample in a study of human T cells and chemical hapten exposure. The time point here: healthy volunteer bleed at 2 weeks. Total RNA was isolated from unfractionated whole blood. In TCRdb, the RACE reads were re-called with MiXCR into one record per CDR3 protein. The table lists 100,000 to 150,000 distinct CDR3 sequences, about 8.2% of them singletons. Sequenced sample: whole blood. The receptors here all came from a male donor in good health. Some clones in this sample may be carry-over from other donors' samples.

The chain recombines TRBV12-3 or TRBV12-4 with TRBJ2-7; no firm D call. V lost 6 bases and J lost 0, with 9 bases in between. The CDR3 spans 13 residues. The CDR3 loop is CASRQPNSYEQYF. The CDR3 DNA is TGTGCCAGCAGACAGCCCAACTCCTACGAGCAGTACTTC.

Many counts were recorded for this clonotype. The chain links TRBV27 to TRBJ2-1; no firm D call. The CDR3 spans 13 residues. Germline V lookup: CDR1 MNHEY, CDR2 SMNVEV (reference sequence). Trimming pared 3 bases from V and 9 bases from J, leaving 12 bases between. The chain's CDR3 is CASSLGASSEQFF. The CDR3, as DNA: TGTGCCAGCAGTTTGGGCGCGAGTAGTGAGCAGTTCTTC.

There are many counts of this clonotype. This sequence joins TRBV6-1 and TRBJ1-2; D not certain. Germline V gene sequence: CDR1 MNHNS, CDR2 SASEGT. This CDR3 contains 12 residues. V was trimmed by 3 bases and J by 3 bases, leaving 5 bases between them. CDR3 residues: CASSDSYYGYTF. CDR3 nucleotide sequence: TGTGCCAGCAGTGACAGCTACTATGGCTACACCTTC.

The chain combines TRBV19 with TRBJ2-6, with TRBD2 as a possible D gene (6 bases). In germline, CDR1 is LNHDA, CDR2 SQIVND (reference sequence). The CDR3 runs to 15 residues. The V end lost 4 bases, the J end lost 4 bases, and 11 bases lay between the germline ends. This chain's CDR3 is CASSSGLAGANVLTF. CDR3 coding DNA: TGTGCCAGTAGTAGTGGGCTAGCGGGGGCCAACGTCCTGACTTTC.

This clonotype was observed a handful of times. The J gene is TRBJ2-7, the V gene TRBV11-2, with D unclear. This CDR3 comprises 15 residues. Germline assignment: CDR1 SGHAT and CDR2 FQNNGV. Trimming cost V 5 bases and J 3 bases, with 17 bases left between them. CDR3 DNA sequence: TGTGCCAGCAGCCCAGGTGGTAGTTTAGACTACGAGCAGTACTTC. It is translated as CASSPGGSLDYEQYF.

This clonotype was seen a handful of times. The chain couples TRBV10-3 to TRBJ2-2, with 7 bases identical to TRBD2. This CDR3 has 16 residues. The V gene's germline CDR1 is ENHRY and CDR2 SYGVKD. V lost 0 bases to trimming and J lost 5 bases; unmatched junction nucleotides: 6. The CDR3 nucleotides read TGTGCCATCAGTGAGTCTGGCAGCGGGGCGACCGGGGAGCTGTTTTTT. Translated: CAISESGSGATGELFF.

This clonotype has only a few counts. The CDR3 protein is CASSSPGTGIAEAFF. CDR3 sequence (DNA): TGTGCCAGCAGCTCCCCCGGTACAGGGATCGCTGAAGCTTTCTTT. The V call is TRBV7-9, the J call TRBJ1-1, with D possibly being TRBD1 (6 bases). Germline assignment: CDR1 SEHNR and CDR2 FQNEAQ (reference sequence). V was shortened by 4 bases and J by 6 bases, with 18 bases between the two germline ends. This CDR3 has 15 amino acids.

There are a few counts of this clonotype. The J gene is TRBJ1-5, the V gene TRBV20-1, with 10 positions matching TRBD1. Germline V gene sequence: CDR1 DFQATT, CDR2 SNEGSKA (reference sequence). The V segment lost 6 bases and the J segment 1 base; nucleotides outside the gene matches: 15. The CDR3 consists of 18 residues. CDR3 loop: CSARIRDRGADSNQPQHF. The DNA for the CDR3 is TGCAGTGCCAGGATTCGGGACAGGGGAGCGGACAGCAATCAGCCCCAGCATTTT.

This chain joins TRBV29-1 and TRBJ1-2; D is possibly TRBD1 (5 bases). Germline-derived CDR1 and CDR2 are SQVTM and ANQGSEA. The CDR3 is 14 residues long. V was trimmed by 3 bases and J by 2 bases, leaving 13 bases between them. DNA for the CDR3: TGCAGCGTTGATAGGGACGGCGCAAACTATGGCTACACCTTC. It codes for CSVDRDGANYGYTF.

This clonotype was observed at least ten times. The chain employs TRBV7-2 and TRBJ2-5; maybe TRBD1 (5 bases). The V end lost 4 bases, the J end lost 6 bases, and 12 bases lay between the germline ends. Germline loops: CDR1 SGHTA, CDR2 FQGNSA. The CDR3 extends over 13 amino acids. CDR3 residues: CASSYRRQKTQYF. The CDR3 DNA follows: TGTGCCAGCAGCTACAGGCGGCAAAAGACCCAGTACTTC. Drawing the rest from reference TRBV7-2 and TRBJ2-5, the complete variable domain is GAGVSQSPSNKVTEKGKDVELRCDPISGHTALYWYRQSLGQGLEFLIYFQGNSAPDKSGLPSDRFSAERTGGSVSTLTIQRTQQEDSAVYLCASSYRRQKTQYFGPGTRLLVL.

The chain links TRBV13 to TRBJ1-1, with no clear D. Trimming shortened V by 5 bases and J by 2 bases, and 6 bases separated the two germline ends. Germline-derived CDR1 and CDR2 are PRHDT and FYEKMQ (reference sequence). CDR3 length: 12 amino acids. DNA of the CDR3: TGTGCCAGCAGCGTGTATAACACTGAAGCTTTCTTT. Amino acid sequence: CASSVYNTEAFF.

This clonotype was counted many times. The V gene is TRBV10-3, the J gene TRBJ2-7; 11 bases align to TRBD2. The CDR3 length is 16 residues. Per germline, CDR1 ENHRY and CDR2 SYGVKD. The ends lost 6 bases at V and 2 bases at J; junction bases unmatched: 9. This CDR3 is CAISQTTSGVTYEQYF. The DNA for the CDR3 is TGTGCCATCAGCCAAACGACTAGCGGGGTAACCTACGAGCAGTACTTC.

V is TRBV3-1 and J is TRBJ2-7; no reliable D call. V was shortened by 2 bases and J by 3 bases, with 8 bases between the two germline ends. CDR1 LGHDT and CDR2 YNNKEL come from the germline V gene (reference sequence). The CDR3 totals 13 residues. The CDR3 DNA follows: TGTGCCAGCAGCCAACGGCCGGGCTACGAGCAGTACTTC. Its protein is CASSQRPGYEQYF.

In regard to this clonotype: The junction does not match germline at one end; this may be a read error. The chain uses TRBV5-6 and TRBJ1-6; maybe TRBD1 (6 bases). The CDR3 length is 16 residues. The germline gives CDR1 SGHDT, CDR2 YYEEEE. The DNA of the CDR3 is TGTGCCAGCAGCTTGTTCAGGGGCTCCTCTAATTCACCCCTCCACTTT. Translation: CASSLFRGSSNSPLHF.

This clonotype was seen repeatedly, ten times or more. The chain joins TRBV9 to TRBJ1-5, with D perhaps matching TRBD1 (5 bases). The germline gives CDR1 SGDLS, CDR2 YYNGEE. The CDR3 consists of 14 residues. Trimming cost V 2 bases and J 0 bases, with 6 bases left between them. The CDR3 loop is CASSVGDSNQPQHF. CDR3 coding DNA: TGTGCCAGCAGCGTGGGGGATAGCAATCAGCCCCAGCATTTT.

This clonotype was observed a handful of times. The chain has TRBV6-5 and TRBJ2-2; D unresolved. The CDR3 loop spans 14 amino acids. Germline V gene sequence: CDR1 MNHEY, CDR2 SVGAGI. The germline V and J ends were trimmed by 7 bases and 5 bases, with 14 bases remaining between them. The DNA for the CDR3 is TGTGCCAGCACCCCGGCGGTTCGGACCGGGGAGCTGTTTTTT. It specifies CASTPAVRTGELFF.

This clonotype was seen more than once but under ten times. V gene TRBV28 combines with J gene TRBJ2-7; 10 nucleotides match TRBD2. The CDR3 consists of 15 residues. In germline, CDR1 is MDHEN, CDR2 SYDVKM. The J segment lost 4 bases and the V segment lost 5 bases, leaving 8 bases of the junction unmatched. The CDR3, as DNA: TGTGCCAGCAGTCCCGGACTAGCGGAACTTTACGAGCAGTACTTC. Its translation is CASSPGLAELYEQYF. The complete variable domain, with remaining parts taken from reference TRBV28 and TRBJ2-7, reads DVKVTQSSRYLVKRTGEKVFLECVQDMDHENMFWYRQDPGLGLRLIYFSYDVKMKEKGDIPEGYSVSREKKERFSLILESASTNQTSMYLCASSPGLAELYEQYFGPGTRLTVT.

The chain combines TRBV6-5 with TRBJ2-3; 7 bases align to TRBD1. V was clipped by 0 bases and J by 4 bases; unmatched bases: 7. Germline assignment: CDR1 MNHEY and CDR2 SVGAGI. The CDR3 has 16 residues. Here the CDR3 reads CASSYSVTGHPDTQYF. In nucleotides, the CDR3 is TGTGCCAGCAGTTACTCCGTGACAGGGCATCCAGATACGCAGTATTTT.

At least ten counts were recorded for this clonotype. CDR3 loop: CSAAPNDSDYGYTF. The CDR3 DNA reads as TGCAGTGCCGCACCCAACGACAGCGACTATGGCTACACCTTC. This sequence joins TRBV20-1 and TRBJ1-2; D is perhaps TRBD1 (5 bases). Germline values: CDR1 DFQATT, CDR2 SNEGSKA (reference sequence). V was shortened by 6 bases and J by 3 bases, with 17 bases between the two germline ends. There are 14 residues in the CDR3.

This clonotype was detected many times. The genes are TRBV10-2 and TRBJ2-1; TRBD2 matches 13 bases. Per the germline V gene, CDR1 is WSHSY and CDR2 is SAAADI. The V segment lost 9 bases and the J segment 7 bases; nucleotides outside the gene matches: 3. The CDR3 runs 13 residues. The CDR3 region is CASWTSGRNEQFF. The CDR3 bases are TGCGCCAGTTGGACTAGCGGGAGAAATGAGCAGTTCTTC.